Below are 5 T cell receptor beta chains sequenced from a single sample in a study of neoadjuvant anti-PD-1 for oral cavity cancer. Clones were read by immunoSEQ multiplex PCR, and TCRdb kept only the in-frame ones, dropping some. The table records over 14,000 clones, 70% to 75% of them present only once. The sequenced sample was PBMCs, obtained before nivolumab (anti-PD-1) treatment. Source of these receptors: a person aged 35-79 years with oral cavity squamous cell carcinoma.

V and J are TRBV10-3 and TRBJ1-5, with TRBD1 matching over 10 bases. In germline, CDR1 is ENHRY, CDR2 SYGVKD. The CDR3 runs 14 residues. The J segment lost 3 bases and the V segment lost 8 bases, leaving 4 bases of the junction unmatched. The chain's CDR3 is CAIGGQGPNQPQHF. The CDR3 DNA is TGTGCCATCGGGGGACAGGGGCCCAATCAGCCCCAGCATTTT.

This clone was counted between two and nine times. The chain combines TRBV2 with TRBJ2-2, with 15 bases fitting TRBD2. Germline V CDR1 and CDR2: SNHLY, FYNNEI. The V segment lost 6 bases and the J segment 6 bases; nucleotides outside the gene matches: 2. The CDR3 length is 15 residues. The CDR3 protein is CASRGTSGRSGELFF. DNA for the CDR3: TGTGCCAGCAGGGGGACTAGCGGGAGGTCCGGGGAGCTGTTTTTT. Variable domain in full (rest from reference TRBV2 and TRBJ2-2): EPEVTQTPSHQVTQMGQEVILRCVPISNHLYFYWYRQILGQKVEFLVSFYNNEISEKSEIFDDQFSVERPDGSNFTLKIRSTKLEDSAMYFCASRGTSGRSGELFFGEGSRLTVL.

The rearrangement joins TRBV5-6 to TRBJ2-1; no reliable D call. Germline V lookup: CDR1 SGHDT, CDR2 YYEEEE. V dropped 3 bases and J dropped 0 bases, with 16 bases sitting between them. This CDR3 comprises 17 residues. CDR3 nucleotides: TGTGCCAGCAGCTCGATTTGGATTCAGCGCTCCTACAATGAGCAGTTCTTC. Translation gives CASSSIWIQRSYNEQFF.

The table lists this clone with a few counts. The chain carries TRBV4-1 and TRBJ1-2; D gene uncertain. Germline-derived CDR1 and CDR2 are MGHRA and YSYEKL. Trimming removed 0 bases from V and 0 bases from J, with 8 bases in between. This CDR3 has 15 residues. The CDR3 DNA reads TGCGCCAGCAGCCAAGATAACAGAGCTAACTATGGCTACACCTTC. This codes for CASSQDNRANYGYTF.

The V and J genes are TRBV2 and TRBJ2-3, with TRBD2 identical over 10 bases. The germline CDR1 and CDR2 sequences are SNHLY and FYNNEI. CDR3 size: 14 residues. J lost 4 bases, V lost 5 bases, and 3 bases had no gene match. CDR3 DNA sequence: TGTGCCAGCAGTTCTAGCGGGGGTGCAGATACGCAGTATTTT. It is translated as CASSSSGGADTQYF.